This T cell receptor (beta chain) was sequenced for a study of CD8 T cells in Susac syndrome. RNA amounts of about 0.5 to 1 ug underwent reverse transcription with random hexamers. TCRdb reprocessed the immunoSEQ multiplex PCR reads with MiXCR, giving one entry per CDR3 protein. The sample has more than 150,000 distinct CDR3 sequences; approximately 94% are singletons. TEMRA cells were FACS-enriched, unlike CD8+ and CD4+ T cells, which were negatively isolated. The CDR3 runs to 15 residues. Germline trimming cut 4 bases from V and 2 bases from J; bases unmatched to any gene: 8. The germline V gene encodes CDR1 KGHSH and CDR2 LQKENI.

This clonotype was obtained from a human donor with multiple sclerosis. The chain carries TRBV18 and TRBJ2-7; 7 positions match TRBD1. The sample comprised CD8+ T cells from PBMCs. CDR3 region: CASSLPDRAPYEQYF. The CDR3 DNA follows: TGTGCCAGCTCACTACCCGACAGGGCGCCCTACGAGCAGTACTTC.